This record covers a single T cell receptor (beta chain). What it binds is unknown. This sample was included in a study of shared clonotypes between healthy human individuals. Study-wide background: In total, the donors were a couple of women and a few men aged 18 to 49. Study results and limitations: An anticipated effect of sequencing depth on clonotype sharing among donors was recognized. Some naive CD4 clonotypes, 5% to 5.5%, turned up in common across several donors.

Trimming took 9 bases from V and 1 from J, leaving 9 bases between them. This CDR3 contains 12 residues. Germline assignment: CDR1 LNHNV and CDR2 YYDKDF (reference sequence). Some clones are missing from TCRdb's copy, which holds only in-frame ones; the method was immunoSEQ multiplex PCR. The sample records some 1,600,000 clones, roughly 98% being singletons. Donors comprised only Caucasian adults living in Nashville, Tennessee. The TCR sequence derives from a man aged 25 to 45 in good health. What was sequenced was naive CD4+ T cells sorted from blood. Subset indicated: CD45RA+ positively selected. V gene TRBV15 combines with J gene TRBJ1-1; unclear D gene. The CDR3 nucleotides read TGTGCCACAGGGTCTTCGAACACTGAAGCTTTCTTT. Protein product: CATGSSNTEAFF.